The 2 T cell receptor beta chains in this list originate from one sample, sequenced in a study of response to subunit inactivated influenza vaccine. MiXCR, applied by TCRdb to the RT-PCR reads, yields one record per CDR3 protein. The data hold approximately 290,000 distinct CDR3 sequences, with 20% to 25% observed a single time. The sequencing used PBMCs from blood, collected less than 22 months after vaccination. Every receptor here comes from a man between 50 and 75 years old who received an inactivated influenza vaccine.

The V call is TRBV7-2, the J call TRBJ1-6; D unresolved. The germline CDR1 and CDR2 sequences are SGHTA and FQGNSA. This CDR3 contains 13 residues. Between the trimmed V and J ends, which lost 5 bases and 4 bases, there was a span of 6 bases. CDR3 sequence reads: CASSPPYNSPLHF. The CDR3 nucleotides are TGTGCCAGCAGCCCCCCTTATAATTCACCCCTCCACTTT.

This chain uses TRBV6-6 with TRBJ2-7, with D unclear. Trimming stripped 10 bases from V and 5 bases from J, with 9 bases between. The germline V gene encodes CDR1 MNHNY and CDR2 SVGAGI (reference sequence). CDR3 length equals 10 residues. CDR3 protein: CATELHEQYF. The DNA for the CDR3 is TGTGCCACCGAACTCCACGAGCAGTACTTC.